Each of the 27 T cell receptor beta chains below was sequenced from the same sample in a study of CD8 T cells in ankylosing spondylitis. One entry per CDR3 protein, called by TCRdb with MiXCR from the 5' RACE reads. The table lists about 200,000 distinct CDR3 sequences, roughly 26% of them singletons, with roughly 6.7% in the top ten. The sequenced material came from blood, either unsorted or a sorted T cell fraction (not recorded which). These receptors were obtained from a male donor with ankylosing spondylitis or in good health (not recorded which).

This clonotype has just a few counts. This sequence joins TRBV6-4 and TRBJ2-3; D unresolved. V dropped 3 bases and J dropped 5 bases, with 12 bases sitting between them. The CDR3 contains 14 residues. The germline V gene has CDR1 MRHNA and CDR2 SNTAGT. The CDR3 sequence: CASSEGGGVDTQYF. In DNA form, the CDR3 reads TGTGCCAGCAGTGAGGGTGGTGGAGTAGATACGCAGTATTTT.

Regarding this clonotype: Its ends do not fully match the called genes, so a read error is possible. The V and J genes are TRBV20-1 and TRBJ2-5, with 9 bases identical to TRBD2. CDR3 length equals 14 residues. The V gene's germline CDR1 is DFQATT and CDR2 SNEGSKA (reference sequence). The CDR3 sequence: CSARTTSGQEPQSF. CDR3 DNA sequence: TGCAGTGCTAGAACGACTAGCGGCCAAGAGCCCCAGTCCTTC.

The chain has TRBV2 and TRBJ2-5; possible D gene TRBD2, 5 bases. Trimming removed 5 bases from V and 13 bases from J, with 17 bases in between. CDR3 size: 12 residues. Germline CDR1 is SNHLY and CDR2 is FYNNEI. The CDR3 DNA reads TGTGCCAGCAGTTTGTCTCCGGGAACTCCGTACTTC. Protein: CASSLSPGTPYF. The full variable domain, its missing parts supplied by reference TRBV2 and TRBJ2-5, is EPEVTQTPSHQVTQMGQEVILRCVPISNHLYFYWYRQILGQKVEFLVSFYNNEISEKSEIFDDQFSVERPDGSNFTLKIRSTKLEDSAMYFCASSLSPGTPYFGPGTRLLVL.

At least ten counts were recorded for this clonotype. The CDR3 DNA follows: TGTGCCAGCAGCTATCGGGCCCGCTCGGACACTGAAGCTTTCTTT. Amino acid sequence: CASSYRARSDTEAFF. V usage is TRBV7-2 and J usage is TRBJ1-1, with no clear D. With 4 bases removed from V and 3 bases from J, the gap between germline ends came to 15 bases. The CDR3 contains 15 residues. Per the germline V gene, CDR1 is SGHTA and CDR2 is FQGNSA.

In its sample, this clonotype was seen a few times. The V call is TRBV6-1, the J call TRBJ2-7; D ambiguous. Trimming pared 5 bases from V and 3 bases from J, leaving 14 bases between. The CDR3 has 14 amino acids. The germline V gene has CDR1 MNHNS and CDR2 SASEGT. CDR3 sequence: CASSPDRASYEQYF. CDR3 DNA: TGTGCCAGCAGTCCTGACCGGGCGAGCTACGAGCAGTACTTC.

This clonotype has ten or more counts. The chain is built from TRBV5-1 and TRBJ2-5; 7 positions match TRBD1. The junction had 11 bases not matched to a gene; V was cut back by 4 bases and J by 5 bases. This CDR3 is built from 15 residues. From germline, CDR1 is SGHRS and CDR2 YFSETQ. The CDR3 protein is CASSPESTGLETQYF. The DNA for the CDR3 is TGCGCCAGCAGCCCGGAGTCGACAGGGTTGGAGACCCAGTACTTC.

This clonotype was observed at least ten times. The genes are TRBV6-1 and TRBJ1-1; 7 bases fit TRBD1. With V trimmed by 10 bases and J by 0 bases, 5 bases remained unmatched. CDR1 is MNHNS and CDR2 is SASEGT in the germline V gene. The CDR3 is made up of 13 amino acids. CDR3 region: CATTGAMNTEAFF. Here the CDR3 DNA reads TGTGCCACAACAGGGGCCATGAACACTGAAGCTTTCTTT.

The V gene is TRBV4-2, the J gene TRBJ1-1; 9 nucleotides agree with TRBD1. Germline lookup yields CDR1 LGHNA and CDR2 YNFKEQ. CDR3 length: 17 residues. J lost 4 bases, V lost 2 bases, and 11 bases had no gene match. The CDR3 DNA reads as TGTGCCAGCAGCCAATTGTCCCTGGGACAGGGAGGCACTGAAGCTTTCTTT. It codes for CASSQLSLGQGGTEAFF.

This clonotype turned up a few times. This chain links TRBV5-1 with TRBJ1-3; tentatively, D is TRBD1 (6 bases). The length of the CDR3 is 14 residues. Germline V CDR1 and CDR2: SGHRS, YFSETQ. Trimming removed 4 bases at V and 3 bases at J, with 11 bases between. The CDR3 nucleotides are TGCGCCAGCAGCCAAGGGGGTTTTGGAAACACCATATATTTT. Translating gives CASSQGGFGNTIYF.

Comments on this clonotype: Germline is not matched at one junction end, which may reflect a read error. The rearrangement links TRBV15 to TRBJ2-1; 9 bases map to TRBD1. The CDR3 spans 16 residues. Germline CDR1 LNHNV, CDR2 YYDKDF (reference sequence). In DNA, the CDR3 is TGTGCCACCAGCGGCCGGATGGGACAGGGATACAATGAGCAGCTCTTC. This translates into CATSGRMGQGYNEQLF.

CDR3: CSARPRHEEQFF. The CDR3 bases are TGCAGTGCTAGGCCGCGGCACGAGGAGCAGTTCTTC. The V and J genes are TRBV20-1 and TRBJ2-1; D unclear. The CDR3 sequence is 12 residues long. The germline CDR1 and CDR2 sequences are DFQATT and SNEGSKA (reference sequence). Trimming shortened V by 3 bases and J by 10 bases, and 13 bases separated the two germline ends.

In this sample, this clonotype turned up many times. This chain uses TRBV12-3 or TRBV12-4 with TRBJ2-1; 7 nucleotides match TRBD2. The CDR3 totals 13 residues. The trim removed 8 bases at V and 9 bases at J, leaving 10 bases unmatched. The CDR3 DNA reads as TGTGCCAGCGCGCCCTCAGGGAGGGGTGAGCAGTTCTTC. The encoded protein is CASAPSGRGEQFF.

This clonotype was detected many times. The chain is built from TRBV3-1 and TRBJ2-2; the D gene is possibly TRBD1 (5 bases). Trimming left V 1 base short and J 0 bases short, with 15 bases between. This CDR3 comprises 18 residues. Looked up from germline, CDR1 is LGHDT and CDR2 is YNNKEL (reference sequence). CDR3 protein: CASSQGTLSGANTGELFF. Written as DNA, the CDR3 is TGTGCCAGCAGCCAAGGGACACTCTCGGGCGCGAACACCGGGGAGCTGTTTTTT.

This clonotype occurred many times. The rearrangement joins TRBV5-1 to TRBJ1-2; the match to TRBD1 covers 7 bases. The germline V gene has CDR1 SGHRS and CDR2 YFSETQ. V lost 4 bases to trimming and J lost 4 bases; unmatched junction nucleotides: 4. The CDR3 spans 13 residues. The CDR3 coding sequence is TGCGCCAGCAGCCCGGGACAGAGCTATGGCTACACCTTC. Translated: CASSPGQSYGYTF.

The V gene is TRBV20-1, the J gene TRBJ2-3, with D hard to call. The CDR3 sequence is 14 residues long. V was pared by 5 bases and J by 4 bases, with 16 bases between. The germline CDR1 and CDR2 sequences are DFQATT and SNEGSKA (reference sequence). CDR3 DNA sequence: TGCAGTGCTCCCTCCGGTGTTTCGCCAGATACGCAGTATTTT. Translating it yields CSAPSGVSPDTQYF.

The rearrangement uses TRBV29-1 and TRBJ2-3; the match to TRBD2 covers 13 bases. Germline trimming cut 6 bases from V and 0 bases from J; bases unmatched to any gene: 6. The CDR3 extends over 16 amino acids. Germline lookup yields CDR1 SQVTM and CDR2 ANQGSEA. The CDR3 region has the DNA TGCAGCGTACTAGGACTAGCGGGAGAAAGCACAGATACGCAGTATTTT. This gives the protein CSVLGLAGESTDTQYF.

V and J are TRBV20-1 and TRBJ2-1, with TRBD2 matching over 8 bases. This CDR3 is 13 amino acids long. Germline CDR1 DFQATT, CDR2 SNEGSKA (reference sequence). V was pared by 7 bases and J by 4 bases, with 6 bases of the junction left unmatched. CDR3 protein: CSVPGRAYNEQFF. The CDR3, as DNA: TGCAGTGTCCCCGGGAGGGCGTACAATGAGCAGTTCTTC.

The chain links TRBV11-1 to TRBJ2-5, with D possibly called TRBD1 or TRBD2 (11 bases each). V was shortened by 3 bases and J by 2 bases, with 22 bases between the two germline ends. The CDR3 covers 18 residues. CDR1 and CDR2 (germline): SGHAT, FQDESV (reference sequence). This chain's CDR3 is CASSFGTGGTSGQETQYF. In DNA, the CDR3 is TGTGCCAGCAGCTTCGGGACAGGGGGGACTAGCGGACAAGAGACCCAGTACTTC.

This clonotype was seen at least ten times. J is TRBJ2-3 and V is TRBV12-3 or TRBV12-4; 9 nucleotides line up with TRBD1. V trimming: 1 base; J trimming: 4 bases; junction bases outside the gene matches: 3. The length of the CDR3 is 15 residues. The CDR3 nucleotides read TGTGCCAGCAGTTTAGGGGACAGGGTTGCAGATACGCAGTATTTT. Its protein is CASSLGDRVADTQYF.

This clonotype appeared many times. This rearrangement joins TRBV27 to TRBJ2-3; 7 bases agree with TRBD2. This CDR3 spans 17 amino acids. The J segment lost 0 bases and the V segment lost 1 base, leaving 7 bases of the junction unmatched. The germline V gene encodes CDR1 MNHEY and CDR2 SMNVEV (reference sequence). As DNA, the CDR3 is TGTGCCAGCAGTTTATTAGGAAGAGCGGGAAGCACAGATACGCAGTATTTT. Translation: CASSLLGRAGSTDTQYF.

A few counts support this clonotype. The rearrangement uses TRBV6-1 and TRBJ2-5, with 9 bases that match TRBD1. The trim removed 6 bases at V and 5 bases at J, leaving 7 bases unmatched. The CDR3 contains 14 residues. Germline V gene sequence: CDR1 MNHNS, CDR2 SASEGT. The DNA for the CDR3 is TGTGCCAGCAGGCCGGGACAGGGCGCCGAGACCCAGTACTTC. Translating gives CASRPGQGAETQYF.

This clonotype was detected many times. The V gene is TRBV5-6, the J gene TRBJ2-2; the D gene could be TRBD1 or TRBD2 (5 bases each). V lost 5 bases and J 3 bases, leaving 14 bases between the germline ends. This CDR3 has 15 residues. Germline CDR1 reads SGHDT; CDR2 reads YYEEEE. Here the CDR3 DNA reads TGTGCCAGCAGACCCGGGACCCCGGACACCGGGGAGCTGTTTTTT. Amino acid sequence: CASRPGTPDTGELFF.

V usage is TRBV7-2 and J usage is TRBJ2-7, with D possibly called TRBD1 or TRBD2 (5 bases each). The CDR3 loop spans 15 amino acids. In germline, CDR1 is SGHTA, CDR2 FQGNSA. The germline V and J ends were trimmed by 1 base and 3 bases, with 13 bases remaining between them. CDR3: CASSLEKGPRYEQYF. CDR3 nucleotide sequence: TGTGCCAGCAGCTTAGAAAAGGGACCGCGCTACGAGCAGTACTTC. Variable domain in full (rest from reference TRBV7-2 and TRBJ2-7): GAGVSQSPSNKVTEKGKDVELRCDPISGHTALYWYRQSLGQGLEFLIYFQGNSAPDKSGLPSDRFSAERTGGSVSTLTIQRTQQEDSAVYLCASSLEKGPRYEQYFGPGTRLTVT.

This clonotype was detected ten times or more. The rearrangement uses TRBV29-1 and TRBJ2-6; perhaps D is TRBD1 or TRBD2 (5 bases each). Germline V gene lookup returns CDR1 SQVTM and CDR2 ANQGSEA. V dropped 4 bases and J dropped 3 bases, with 16 bases sitting between them. This CDR3 region has 16 residues. The CDR3 DNA reads TGCAGCGTTGGTATCAGGGAGTTGGGTGGGGCCAACGTCCTGACTTTC. Encoded protein: CSVGIRELGGANVLTF.

This clonotype has ten or more counts. The chain carries TRBV20-1 and TRBJ2-3; TRBD2 matches 9 bases. This CDR3 spans 14 amino acids. From germline, CDR1 is DFQATT and CDR2 SNEGSKA (reference sequence). V lost 7 bases to trimming and J lost 6 bases; unmatched junction nucleotides: 11. For the CDR3, the DNA is TGCAGTGGAACCATAGCGGGAGTGACGGATACGCAGTATTTT. Protein: CSGTIAGVTDTQYF.

This clonotype was detected many times. This chain joins TRBV9 and TRBJ2-1, with a possible D match to TRBD2 (6 bases). Between the trimmed V and J ends, which lost 3 bases and 6 bases, there was a span of 19 bases. The CDR3 covers 16 residues. Per germline, CDR1 SGDLS and CDR2 YYNGEE. For the CDR3, the DNA is TGTGCCAGCAGCGCCCTTTCTAGCGTAGGAATCAATGAGCAGTTCTTC. This gives the protein CASSALSSVGINEQFF.

The chain combines TRBV29-1 with TRBJ2-1; D may be TRBD2 (5 bases). CDR3 length equals 14 residues. The V end was cut by 4 bases, the J end by 9 bases, with 19 bases between. Germline CDR1 is SQVTM and CDR2 is ANQGSEA. The CDR3 DNA follows: TGCAGCGTTGGCCGCCTAGCAGCCACCAGTGAGCAGTTCTTC. Translation: CSVGRLAATSEQFF.